The clone carrying this T cell receptor beta chain was counted a few times. Its cognate antigen is unknown. After removal of 4 bases from V and 6 bases from J, the junction contained 12 bases not matched to a gene. Germline CDR1 and CDR2: LGHDT and YNNKEL (reference sequence). CDR3 length: 16 residues. This specimen comes from a study of identical twins. Whole-study findings and limits: Out-of-frame TCR alpha sharing in monozygotic twins exceeded recombination model predictions. Researchers caution that invariant MAIT and iNKT cells could partly confound zero-insertion analyses.

TCRdb reanalysed the 5' RACE reads using MiXCR and keeps one entry per CDR3 protein. The sample has about 280,000 distinct CDR3 sequences, less than 9% seen once. These data were also reused for a study on yellow fever vaccine responses in identical twins.

Input material: memory (CD45RO+) T cells sorted from blood. This TCR came from a woman younger than 35 in good health. V gene TRBV3-1 combines with J gene TRBJ2-3; 8 positions agree with TRBD1. For the CDR3, the DNA is TGTGCCAGCAGCCCCGGGACAGGCCACGGTGGGGATACGCAGTATTTT. It codes for CASSPGTGHGGDTQYF.